The source of this T cell receptor (beta chain) is a study of human T cells and chemical hapten exposure. Study details: TCR yields per sample varied, mainly owing to small pooled library volume differences.

The CDR3 contains 11 residues. From germline, CDR1 is GTSNPN and CDR2 SVGIG (reference sequence). V lost 8 bases and J 3 bases, leaving 10 bases between the germline ends. TCRdb independently ran MiXCR on the RACE reads; one entry per CDR3 protein. Among roughly 62,000 distinct CDR3 sequences listed, under 15% were seen once. Time point indicated: patch test 3, about 24 weeks after DPC sensitization. The treatment: therapeutic diphenylcyclopropenone sensitization with weekly scalp DPC. The sample in question was whole blood, obtained in connection with sensitization to the hapten diphenylcyclopropenone (DPC). This clonotype originated in a man under 40 with alopecia areata. Some clones in this sample may be carry-over from other donors' samples. The genes are TRBV30 and TRBJ1-2, with a weak D call TRBD1 (5 bases). The CDR3 spells CATGTDYGYTF. The CDR3 nucleotides read TGTGCCACCGGGACGGACTATGGCTACACCTTC.